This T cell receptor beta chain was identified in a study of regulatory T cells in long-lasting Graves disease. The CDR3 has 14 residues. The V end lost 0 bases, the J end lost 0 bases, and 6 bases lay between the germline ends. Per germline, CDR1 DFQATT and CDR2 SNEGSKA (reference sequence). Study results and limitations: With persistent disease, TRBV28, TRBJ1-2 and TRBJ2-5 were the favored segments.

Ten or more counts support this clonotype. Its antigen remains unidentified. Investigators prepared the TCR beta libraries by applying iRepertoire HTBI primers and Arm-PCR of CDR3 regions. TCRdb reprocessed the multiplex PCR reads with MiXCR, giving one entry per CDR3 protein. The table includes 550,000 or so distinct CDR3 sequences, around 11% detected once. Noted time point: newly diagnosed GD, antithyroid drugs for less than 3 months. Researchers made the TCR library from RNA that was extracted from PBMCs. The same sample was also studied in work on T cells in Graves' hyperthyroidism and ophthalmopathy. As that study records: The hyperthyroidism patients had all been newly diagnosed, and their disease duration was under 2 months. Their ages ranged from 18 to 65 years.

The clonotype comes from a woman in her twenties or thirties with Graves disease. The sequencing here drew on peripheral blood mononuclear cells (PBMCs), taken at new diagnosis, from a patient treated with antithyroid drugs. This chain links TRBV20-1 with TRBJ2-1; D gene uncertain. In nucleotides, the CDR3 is TGCAGTGCTAGAGAGACGAGCTCCTACAATGAGCAGTTCTTC. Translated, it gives CSARETSSYNEQFF.